The next 12 T cell receptor beta chains were all read from a single sample in a study of beta chain features in type 1 diabetes (dated by TCRdb to between 2017 and 2018). Libraries were constructed by the immunoSEQ multiplex PCR assay. All of the isolated RNA was reverse transcribed with the High Capacity cDNA Reverse Transcription Kit, so expressed TCRB transcripts were sequenced. TCRdb mirrors the immuneACCESS table, restricted to in-frame sequences. Some clones are absent from its copies; in checked studies, under half trace to an unresolved V gene, and the reason for the others is unknown. Counted in this sample were around 500,000 clones; 11% of them appeared once. Together, the top ten hold around 0.05% of the sample. The sequencing input was naive CD4+ T cells from blood. The cell subset or site label for this specimen denotes: true naive CD4+ T cells. These receptors were taken from a woman between 18 and 29 years old in good health.

CDR3 nucleotide sequence: TGTGCCAGCAGCTTAGCTAGCGGGGGGACCTACGAGCAGTACGTC. It is translated as CASSLASGGTYEQYV. J is TRBJ2-7 and V is TRBV7-2; 10 bases are shared with TRBD2. The CDR3 consists of 15 residues. Germline loops: CDR1 SGHTA, CDR2 FQGNSA. The V segment lost 0 bases and the J segment 2 bases; nucleotides outside the gene matches: 1.

This clone was observed a handful of times. The chain is built from TRBV15 and TRBJ1-4; possibly TRBD1 for D (5 bases). The CDR3 is 16 amino acids. V was cut by 0 bases and J by 8 bases, with 16 bases left in between. Germline V gene sequence: CDR1 LNHNV, CDR2 YYDKDF (reference sequence). CDR3 coding DNA: TGTGCCACCAGCAGAGATAGAGGGACGCAGGTGGAAAAACTGTTTTTT. It encodes CATSRDRGTQVEKLFF. The full variable domain, its missing parts supplied by reference TRBV15 and TRBJ1-4, is DAMVIQNPRYQVTQFGKPVTLSCSQTLNHNVMYWYQQKSSQAPKLLFHYYDKDFNNEADTPDNFQSRRPNTSFCFLDIRSPGLGDTAMYLCATSRDRGTQVEKLFFGSGTQLSVL.

A few counts support this clone. The chain carries TRBV7-2 and TRBJ2-5, with a tentative D call TRBD2 (5 bases). The germline CDR1 and CDR2 sequences are SGHTA and FQGNSA. The CDR3 loop spans 14 amino acids. Trimming cost V 3 bases and J 0 bases, with 8 bases left between them. Here the CDR3 DNA reads TGTGCCAGCAGCTTCTCTAGCTACCAAGAGACCCAGTACTTC. Translated, it gives CASSFSSYQETQYF.

This clone was recorded once. The chain uses TRBV28 and TRBJ2-7, with unresolved D. From germline, CDR1 is MDHEN and CDR2 SYDVKM. The CDR3 length is 13 residues. With 6 bases removed from V and 6 bases from J, the gap between germline ends came to 15 bases. The CDR3 region has the DNA TGTGCCAGCAGCCAGCCCGACCGCGTCGAGCAGTACGTC. Amino acids: CASSQPDRVEQYV.

The chain combines TRBV2 with TRBJ1-2; 8 positions match TRBD1. Germline CDR1 is SNHLY and CDR2 is FYNNEI. The CDR3 is 12 amino acids. V shed 7 bases and J 8 bases; nucleotides not matched to a gene: 6. The CDR3 DNA reads as TGTGCCAGCACCAGGGGGCGCGGGGGCTACACCTTC. Translating gives CASTRGRGGYTF.

This clone was counted a few times. V usage is TRBV30 and J usage is TRBJ1-5; unclear D gene. V lost 0 bases and J 6 bases, leaving 9 bases between the germline ends. Germline V gene lookup returns CDR1 GTSNPN and CDR2 SVGIG (reference sequence). The CDR3 extends over 13 amino acids. This CDR3 reads CAWSVEDSQPQHF. The CDR3 DNA sequence: TGTGCCTGGAGTGTAGAAGACTCTCAGCCCCAGCATTTT.

The chain recombines TRBV2 with TRBJ1-1; no clear D gene. V gave up 8 bases and J gave up 0 bases, with 10 bases separating them. The CDR3 spans 13 residues. The germline gives CDR1 SNHLY, CDR2 FYNNEI. CDR3 coding DNA: TGTGCCAGCTCCCAAGAGGTGAACACTGAAGCTTTCTTT. Amino acid sequence: CASSQEVNTEAFF.

The chain couples TRBV7-3 to TRBJ2-1, with unresolved D. The germline gives CDR1 SGHTA, CDR2 FQGTGA. The germline V and J ends were trimmed by 1 base and 0 bases, with 7 bases remaining between them. This CDR3 contains 15 residues. Here the CDR3 DNA reads TGTGCCAGCAGCTTAAGGTCTACCTCCTACAATGAGCAGTTCTTC. It codes for CASSLRSTSYNEQFF.

The sample holds a few counts of this clone. The CDR3 region is CAIRGSQGYSYEQYF. For the CDR3, the DNA is TGTGCCATCAGAGGCTCACAGGGATACTCCTACGAGCAGTACTTC. The rearrangement uses TRBV10-3 and TRBJ2-7; D possibly corresponds to TRBD1 (6 bases). Trimming stripped 6 bases from V and 0 bases from J, with 15 bases between. The CDR3 covers 15 residues. The germline CDR1 and CDR2 sequences are ENHRY and SYGVKD.

The chain couples TRBV4-1 to TRBJ2-7; weak D call: TRBD1 (5 bases). The CDR3 spans 15 residues. Germline V gene data show CDR1 as MGHRA and CDR2 as YSYEKL. Trimming took 4 bases from V and 0 from J, leaving 13 bases between them. The CDR3 spells CASSRINRSSYEQYV. Here the CDR3 DNA reads TGCGCCAGCAGCCGAATAAACAGGAGCTCCTACGAGCAGTACGTC.

The chain has TRBV7-9 and TRBJ1-1; 7 bases match TRBD1. Trimming took 5 bases from V and 4 from J; bases not matched to a gene: 7. This CDR3 is built from 14 residues. The germline V gene has CDR1 SEHNR and CDR2 FQNEAQ (reference sequence). CDR3 in amino acids: CASSGYRGATEAFF. CDR3 nucleotides: TGTGCCAGCAGCGGGTACAGGGGAGCCACTGAAGCTTTCTTT.

V and J are TRBV7-9 and TRBJ2-3; D assignment may be TRBD1 or TRBD2 (5 bases each). CDR1 is SEHNR and CDR2 is FQNEAQ in the germline V gene (reference sequence). The CDR3 consists of 13 residues. The V end lost 5 bases, the J end lost 0 bases, and 6 bases lay between the germline ends. CDR3 sequence: CASSRDSTDTQYF. The CDR3 coding sequence is TGTGCCAGCAGCAGGGACAGCACAGATACGCAGTATTTT. Together with reference TRBV7-9 and TRBJ2-3, the CDR3 gives the full variable domain: DTGVSQNPRHKITKRGQNVTFRCDPISEHNRLYWYRQTLGQGPEFLTYFQNEAQLEKSRLLSDRFSAERPKGSFSTLEIQRTEQGDSAMYLCASSRDSTDTQYFGPGTRLTVL.